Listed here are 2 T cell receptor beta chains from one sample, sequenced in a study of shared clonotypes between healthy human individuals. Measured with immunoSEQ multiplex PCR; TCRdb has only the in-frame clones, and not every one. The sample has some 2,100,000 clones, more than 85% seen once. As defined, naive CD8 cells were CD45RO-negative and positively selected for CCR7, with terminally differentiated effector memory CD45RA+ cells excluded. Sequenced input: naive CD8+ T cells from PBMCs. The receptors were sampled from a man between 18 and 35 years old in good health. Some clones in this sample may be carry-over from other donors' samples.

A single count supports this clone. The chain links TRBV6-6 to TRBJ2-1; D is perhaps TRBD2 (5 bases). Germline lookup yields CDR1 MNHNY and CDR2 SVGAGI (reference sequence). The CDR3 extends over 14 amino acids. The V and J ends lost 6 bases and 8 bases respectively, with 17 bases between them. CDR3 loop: CASRPLGSGDEQFF. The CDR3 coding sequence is TGTGCCAGCAGGCCGCTAGGCAGCGGCGATGAGCAGTTCTTC.

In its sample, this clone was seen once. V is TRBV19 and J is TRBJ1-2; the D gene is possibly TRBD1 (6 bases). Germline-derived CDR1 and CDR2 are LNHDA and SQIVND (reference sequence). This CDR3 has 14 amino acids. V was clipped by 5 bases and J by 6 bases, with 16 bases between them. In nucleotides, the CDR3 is TGTGCCAGTAGTTCGGTACAGGGTCCTAATGGCTACACCTTC. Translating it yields CASSSVQGPNGYTF.